The 16 T cell receptor beta chains below were found in one sample sequenced in a study of cytomegalovirus exposure and HLA in healthy donors. Vbeta (60) and Jbeta (13) primers were used in the PCR. Clones were sequenced by immunoSEQ multiplex PCR, and TCRdb holds only the in-frame ones, with some missing. The profile shows some 79,000 clones, roughly 79% of them singletons. Source material: PBMCs. These receptors all come from a male donor in good health and CMV-seropositive.

This clone has only a few counts. The chain employs TRBV4-1 and TRBJ1-4; maybe TRBD1 (5 bases). Germline V lookup: CDR1 MGHRA, CDR2 YSYEKL. The CDR3 has 15 residues. Trimming took off 2 bases at V and 3 bases at J, with 10 bases between the two ends. The CDR3 coding sequence is TGCGCCAGCAGCCAACAATCGACAGCTAATGAAAAACTGTTTTTT. It codes for CASSQQSTANEKLFF.

This rearrangement joins TRBV2 to TRBJ1-5, with 9 bases lining up with TRBD1. J was trimmed by 6 bases and V by 1 base; bases with no gene match: 4. In germline, CDR1 is SNHLY, CDR2 FYNNEI. This CDR3 contains 15 residues. The CDR3 sequence is CASSEEGTGTQPQHF. For the CDR3, the DNA is TGTGCCAGCAGTGAAGAAGGGACAGGGACTCAGCCCCAGCATTTT.

The chain carries TRBV6-5 and TRBJ2-1, with 11 positions matching TRBD2. The CDR3 loop spans 16 amino acids. V gave up 4 bases and J gave up 3 bases; unmatched junction bases: 5. CDR1 and CDR2 from the germline V gene are MNHEY and SVGAGI. For the CDR3, the DNA is TGTGCCAGCAGTTTAGCCGGGACTAGCGGCTACAATGAGCAGTTCTTC. This sequence encodes CASSLAGTSGYNEQFF.

This chain connects TRBV19 to TRBJ1-6; 7 positions agree with TRBD1. Germline CDR1 reads LNHDA; CDR2 reads SQIVND (reference sequence). Germline trimming cut 6 bases from V and 10 bases from J; bases unmatched to any gene: 9. This CDR3 is built from 14 residues. Written as DNA, the CDR3 is TGTGCCAGTAGGACCGGGACAGCACGATCACCCCTCCACTTT. Its translation: CASRTGTARSPLHF. Full variable domain (rest looked up from reference TRBV19 and TRBJ1-6): DGGITQSPKYLFRKEGQNVTLSCEQNLNHDAMYWYRQDPGQGLRLIYYSQIVNDFQKGDIAEGYSVSREKKESFPLTVTSAQKNPTAFYLCASRTGTARSPLHFGNGTRLTVT.

V usage is TRBV9 and J usage is TRBJ2-3, with 12 nucleotides matching TRBD2. Germline V gives CDR1 SGDLS, CDR2 YYNGEE. With 3 bases clipped from V and 4 bases from J, the junction kept 6 bases outside the gene matches. The CDR3 is 16 amino acids. The CDR3 is CASSARTSGGSDTQYF. CDR3 nucleotides: TGTGCCAGCAGCGCCCGAACTAGCGGGGGGTCAGATACGCAGTATTTT.

V usage is TRBV28 and J usage is TRBJ1-1, with 7 bases that match TRBD1. V lost 8 bases and J lost 1; bases outside the gene matches: 7. CDR1 is MDHEN and CDR2 is SYDVKM in the germline V gene. CDR3 size: 14 residues. As DNA, the CDR3 is TGTGCCAGCTGGTCAGGGGGACCGAACACTGAAGCTTTCTTT. Residues: CASWSGGPNTEAFF.

The chain couples TRBV6-5 to TRBJ2-7, with 9 positions matching TRBD1. V was pared by 5 bases and J by 6 bases, with 11 bases of the junction left unmatched. There are 15 residues in the CDR3. Germline V gene sequence: CDR1 MNHEY, CDR2 SVGAGI. The CDR3 DNA follows: TGTGCCAGCAGTCGGGCCGGGACAGGGAATTGCGAGCAGTACTTC. This encodes CASSRAGTGNCEQYF.

This clone was detected once. This rearrangement joins TRBV5-4 to TRBJ2-1, with 7 bases that match TRBD2. The J segment lost 7 bases and the V segment lost 3 bases, leaving 13 bases of the junction unmatched. The CDR3 extends over 16 amino acids. Germline CDR1 reads SGHNT; CDR2 reads YYREEE (reference sequence). The CDR3: CASSWGGGGPYNEQFF. CDR3 nucleotides: TGTGCCAGCAGCTGGGGCGGGGGAGGGCCGTATAATGAGCAGTTCTTC.

Regarding this clone: One end of the junction does not line up with germline, which may come from a read error. The chain is built from TRBV7-9 and TRBJ1-4; possible D gene TRBD1, 5 bases. Per germline, CDR1 SEHNR and CDR2 FQNEAQ (reference sequence). The CDR3 sequence is 14 residues long. The CDR3 DNA sequence: TGTTCCAGCAGCTTGGGCCAAGGGGAAGAAAAACTGTTTTTT. It yields the protein CSSSLGQGEEKLFF.

The CDR3 here is CASSVAFGGGNEQFF. Here the CDR3 DNA reads TGTGCCAGCAGCGTAGCTTTCGGGGGGGGCAATGAGCAGTTCTTC. V gene TRBV9 combines with J gene TRBJ2-1; 8 bases match TRBD2. After removal of 0 bases from V and 6 bases from J, the junction contained 5 bases not matched to a gene. The CDR3 is 15 residues long. Germline V lookup: CDR1 SGDLS, CDR2 YYNGEE.

This chain uses TRBV5-1 with TRBJ2-7, with D uncertain. Trimming took off 1 base at V and 4 bases at J, with 9 bases between the two ends. The CDR3 has 13 residues. The V gene's germline CDR1 is SGHRS and CDR2 YFSETQ. The CDR3 region is CASSLPGPYEQYF. In nucleotides, the CDR3 is TGCGCCAGCAGCTTGCCAGGTCCTTACGAGCAGTACTTC. Looking up the rest from reference TRBV5-1 and TRBJ2-7 gives the full variable domain: KAGVTQTPRYLIKTRGQQVTLSCSPISGHRSVSWYQQTPGQGLQFLFEYFSETQRNKGNFPGRFSGRQFSNSRSEMNVSTLELGDSALYLCASSLPGPYEQYFGPGTRLTVT.

This clone was seen just once. This chain connects TRBV18 to TRBJ1-3; D gene unclear. Trimming removed 6 bases from V and 3 bases from J, with 9 bases in between. Per the germline V gene, CDR1 is KGHSH and CDR2 is LQKENI. This CDR3 is built from 13 residues. The CDR3 loop reads CASSPEVGNTIYF. In nucleotides, the CDR3 is TGTGCCAGCTCGCCAGAGGTTGGAAACACCATATATTTT.

This sequence joins TRBV28 and TRBJ2-1; the D gene is possibly TRBD1 (6 bases). Trimming removed 2 bases from V and 3 bases from J, with 11 bases in between. The CDR3 spans 15 residues. Germline-derived CDR1 and CDR2 are MDHEN and SYDVKM. The CDR3, as DNA: TGTGCCAGCAGTTTACTGGGACAAAACTACAATGAGCAGTTCTTC. Translation: CASSLLGQNYNEQFF.

V and J are TRBV28 and TRBJ1-1, with unresolved D. Between the trimmed V and J ends, which lost 4 bases and 3 bases, there was a span of 15 bases. The CDR3 loop spans 15 amino acids. Germline V gene data show CDR1 as MDHEN and CDR2 as SYDVKM. The CDR3, as DNA: TGTGCCAGCAGTTACGGGGTCTCTGCGGACACTGAAGCTTTCTTT. Residues: CASSYGVSADTEAFF.

V usage is TRBV5-1 and J usage is TRBJ1-2; TRBD1 agrees at 11 bases. Trimming took 3 bases from V and 4 from J; bases not matched to a gene: 5. Germline lookup yields CDR1 SGHRS and CDR2 YFSETQ. This CDR3 comprises 15 residues. DNA of the CDR3: TGCGCCAGCAGCTGGGCCGGGACAGGGGGCTATGGCTACACCTTC. It yields the protein CASSWAGTGGYGYTF. The whole variable domain, remainder taken from reference TRBV5-1 and TRBJ1-2, is KAGVTQTPRYLIKTRGQQVTLSCSPISGHRSVSWYQQTPGQGLQFLFEYFSETQRNKGNFPGRFSGRQFSNSRSEMNVSTLELGDSALYLCASSWAGTGGYGYTFGSGTRLTVV.

The rearrangement links TRBV6-1 to TRBJ2-2; TRBD1 matches 7 bases. The CDR3 spans 14 residues. Germline V gene sequence: CDR1 MNHNS, CDR2 SASEGT. J lost 3 bases, V lost 5 bases, and 3 bases had no gene match. In nucleotides, the CDR3 is TGTGCCAGCAGTCTCGGACAGGACACCGGGGAGCTGTTTTTT. It codes for CASSLGQDTGELFF.